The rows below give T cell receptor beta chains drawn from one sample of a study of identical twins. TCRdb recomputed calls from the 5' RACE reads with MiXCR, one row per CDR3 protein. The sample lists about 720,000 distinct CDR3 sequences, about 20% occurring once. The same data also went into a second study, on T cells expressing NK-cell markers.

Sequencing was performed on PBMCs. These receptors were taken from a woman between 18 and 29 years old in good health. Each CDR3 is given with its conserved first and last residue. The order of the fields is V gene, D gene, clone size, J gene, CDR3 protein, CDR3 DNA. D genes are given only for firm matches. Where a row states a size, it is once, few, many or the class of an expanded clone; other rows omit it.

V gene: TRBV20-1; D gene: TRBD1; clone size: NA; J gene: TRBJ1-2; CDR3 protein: CSARAGGTGYSYGYTF; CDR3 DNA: TGCAGTGCTAGGGCTGGAGGGACAGGCTATTCCTATGGCTACACCTTC
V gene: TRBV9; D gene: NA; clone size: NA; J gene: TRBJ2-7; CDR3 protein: CASSVDTGSSYEQYF; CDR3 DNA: TGTGCCAGCAGCGTAGACACAGGGAGCTCCTACGAGCAGTACTTC
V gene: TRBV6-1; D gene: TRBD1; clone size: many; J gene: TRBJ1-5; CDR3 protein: CASSEGQGLQPQHF; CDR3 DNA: TGTGCCAGCAGTGAGGGACAGGGTCTACAGCCCCAGCATTTT
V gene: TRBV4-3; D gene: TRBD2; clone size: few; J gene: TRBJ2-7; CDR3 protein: CASSHARTSGNYEQYF; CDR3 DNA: TGCGCCAGCAGCCACGCCAGGACTAGCGGGAACTACGAGCAGTACTTC
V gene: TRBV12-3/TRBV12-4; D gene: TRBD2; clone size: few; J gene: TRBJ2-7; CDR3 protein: CASKTSGWKQYF; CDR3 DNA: TGTGCCAGCAAGACTAGCGGGTGGAAGCAGTACTTC
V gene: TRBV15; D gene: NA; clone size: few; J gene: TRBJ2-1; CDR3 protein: CATSNGSPYNEQFF; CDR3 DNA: TGTGCCACCAGCAACGGGAGCCCCTACAATGAGCAGTTCTTC
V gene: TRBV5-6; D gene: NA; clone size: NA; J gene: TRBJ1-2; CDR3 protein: CASSNFVGDGYTF; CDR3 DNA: TGTGCCAGCAGCAACTTTGTGGGAGATGGCTACACCTTC
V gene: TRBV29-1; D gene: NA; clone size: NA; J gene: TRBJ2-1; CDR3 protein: CSAEEGNGQFF; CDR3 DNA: TGCAGCGCCGAGGAAGGGAATGGGCAGTTCTTC
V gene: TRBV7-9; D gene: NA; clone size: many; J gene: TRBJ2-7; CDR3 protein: CASSPLRDEQYF; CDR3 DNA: TGTGCCAGCAGCCCCCTGCGGGACGAGCAGTACTTC
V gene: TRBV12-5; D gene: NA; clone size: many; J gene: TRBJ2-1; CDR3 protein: CASGFRDSHNEQFF; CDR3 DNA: TGTGCTAGTGGTTTTCGGGACTCCCACAATGAGCAGTTCTTC
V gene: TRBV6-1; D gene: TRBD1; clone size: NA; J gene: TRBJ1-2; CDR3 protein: CASRGQGARRDYGYTF; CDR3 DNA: TGTGCCAGCAGAGGACAGGGGGCGCGGAGGGACTATGGCTACACCTTC
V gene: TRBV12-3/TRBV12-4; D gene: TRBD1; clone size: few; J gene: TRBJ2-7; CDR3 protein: CASSLRDRGNYEQYF; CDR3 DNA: TGTGCCAGCAGTTTAAGAGACAGGGGTAACTACGAGCAGTACTTC
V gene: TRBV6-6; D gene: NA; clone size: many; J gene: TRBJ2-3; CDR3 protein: CASNGQTTDTQYF; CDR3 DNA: TGTGCCAGCAACGGACAGACCACAGATACGCAGTATTTT
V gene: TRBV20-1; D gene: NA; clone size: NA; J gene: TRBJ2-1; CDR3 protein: CSAGAGKGEQFF; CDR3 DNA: TGCAGTGCTGGGGCTGGTAAGGGTGAGCAGTTCTTC
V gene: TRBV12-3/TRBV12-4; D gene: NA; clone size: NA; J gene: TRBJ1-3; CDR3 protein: CASSRDYSGNTIYF; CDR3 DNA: TGTGCCAGCAGCCGAGACTACTCTGGAAACACCATATATTTT
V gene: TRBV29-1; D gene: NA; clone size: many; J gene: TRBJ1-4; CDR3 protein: CSAAAKEKLFF; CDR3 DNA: TGCAGCGCTGCAGCGAAGGAAAAACTGTTTTTT
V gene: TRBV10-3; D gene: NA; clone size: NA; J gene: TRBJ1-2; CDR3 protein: CAIGRTSYGYTF; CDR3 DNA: TGTGCCATCGGACGGACTTCCTATGGCTACACCTTC
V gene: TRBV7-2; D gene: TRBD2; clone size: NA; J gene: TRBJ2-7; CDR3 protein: CASSSSGSSFHEQYF; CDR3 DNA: TGTGCCAGCAGTTCTAGCGGGAGTTCGTTCCACGAGCAGTACTTC
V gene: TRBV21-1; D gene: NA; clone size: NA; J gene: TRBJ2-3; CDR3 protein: CASSSRGADTDTQYF; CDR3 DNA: TGTGCCAGCAGCTCGCGCGGGGCGGACACAGATACGCAGTATTTT
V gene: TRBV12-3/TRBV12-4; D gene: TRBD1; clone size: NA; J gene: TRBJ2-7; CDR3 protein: CASSPPRGQGGDEQYF; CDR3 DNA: TGTGCCAGCAGTCCTCCGAGGGGACAGGGAGGCGACGAGCAGTACTTC
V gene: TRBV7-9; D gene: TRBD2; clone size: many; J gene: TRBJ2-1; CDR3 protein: CASSPTSGEYNEQFF; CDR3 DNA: TGTGCCAGCAGCCCGACTAGCGGAGAGTACAATGAGCAGTTCTTC
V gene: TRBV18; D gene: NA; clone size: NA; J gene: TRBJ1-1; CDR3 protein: CASSPMSRQGNTEAFF; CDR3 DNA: TGTGCCAGCTCACCTATGAGCAGGCAGGGGAACACTGAAGCTTTCTTT
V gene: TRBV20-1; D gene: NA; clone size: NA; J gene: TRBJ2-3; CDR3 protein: CSAGVSTDTQYF; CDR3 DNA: TGCAGCGCCGGGGTCAGCACAGATACGCAGTATTTT
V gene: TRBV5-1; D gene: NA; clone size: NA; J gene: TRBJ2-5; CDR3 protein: CASSLTGRVETQYF; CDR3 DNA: TGCGCCAGCAGCCTAACAGGGAGGGTTGAGACCCAGTACTTC
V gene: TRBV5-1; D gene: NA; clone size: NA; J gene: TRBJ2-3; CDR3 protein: CASSPGVDTQYF; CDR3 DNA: TGCGCCAGCAGCCCAGGGGTGGATACGCAGTATTTT
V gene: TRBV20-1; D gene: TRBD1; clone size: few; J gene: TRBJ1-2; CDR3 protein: CSAHTGGRGGYTF; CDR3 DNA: TGCAGTGCCCATACAGGGGGCCGCGGTGGCTACACCTTC
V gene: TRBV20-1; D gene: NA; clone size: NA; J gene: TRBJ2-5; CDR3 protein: CSARAGIFQETQYF; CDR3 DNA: TGCAGTGCTAGAGCTGGGATATTCCAAGAGACCCAGTACTTC
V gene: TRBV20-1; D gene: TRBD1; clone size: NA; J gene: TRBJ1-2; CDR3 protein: CSARQGFYGYTF; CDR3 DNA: TGCAGTGCTCGACAGGGGTTTTATGGCTACACCTTC
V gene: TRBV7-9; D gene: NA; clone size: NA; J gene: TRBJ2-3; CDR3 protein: CASSLFRTSTDTQYF; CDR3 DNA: TGTGCCAGCAGCTTATTCCGAACTAGCACAGATACGCAGTATTTT
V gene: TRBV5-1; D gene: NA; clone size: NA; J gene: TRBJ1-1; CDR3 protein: CASSSRGGAEAFF; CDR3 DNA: TGCGCCAGCAGTTCAAGGGGGGGGGCTGAAGCTTTCTTT
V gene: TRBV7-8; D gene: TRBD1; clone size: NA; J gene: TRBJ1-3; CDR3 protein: CASSGRDRGAKNTIYF; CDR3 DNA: TGTGCCAGCAGCGGCCGGGACAGGGGGGCTAAAAACACCATATATTTT
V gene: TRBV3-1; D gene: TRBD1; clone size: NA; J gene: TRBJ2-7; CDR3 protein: CASSQEITGDYEQYF; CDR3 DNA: TGTGCCAGCAGCCAAGAGATAACAGGGGACTACGAGCAGTACTTC
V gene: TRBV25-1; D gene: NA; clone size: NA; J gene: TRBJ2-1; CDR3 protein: CASSEFGVGDEQFF; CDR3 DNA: TGTGCCAGCAGTGAATTTGGGGTAGGCGATGAGCAGTTCTTC
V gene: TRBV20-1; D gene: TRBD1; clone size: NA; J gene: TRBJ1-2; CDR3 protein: CSAEKTGGSYGYTF; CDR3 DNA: TGCAGTGCGGAGAAAACAGGGGGAAGCTATGGCTACACCTTC
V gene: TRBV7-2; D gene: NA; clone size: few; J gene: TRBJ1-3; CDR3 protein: CASSLDGRGIGNTIYF; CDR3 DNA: TGTGCCAGCAGCTTAGATGGCAGGGGAATAGGAAACACCATATATTTT
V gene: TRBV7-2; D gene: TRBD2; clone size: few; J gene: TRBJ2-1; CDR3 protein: CASTILAGAYNEQFF; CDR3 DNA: TGTGCCAGCACTATTCTAGCGGGAGCCTACAATGAGCAGTTCTTC
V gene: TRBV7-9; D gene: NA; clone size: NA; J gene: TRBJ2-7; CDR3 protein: CASSLKGGAGSYEQYF; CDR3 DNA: TGTGCCAGCAGCTTAAAAGGCGGGGCAGGGTCCTACGAGCAGTACTTC
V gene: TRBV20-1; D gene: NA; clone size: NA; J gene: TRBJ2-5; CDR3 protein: CSARGSGGPQETQYF; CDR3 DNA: TGCAGTGCTAGAGGGTCCGGCGGCCCACAAGAGACCCAGTACTTC
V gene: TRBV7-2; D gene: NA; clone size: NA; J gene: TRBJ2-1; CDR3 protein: CASSYDYTTYNEQFF; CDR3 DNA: TGTGCCAGCAGCTATGACTATACCACCTACAATGAGCAGTTCTTC
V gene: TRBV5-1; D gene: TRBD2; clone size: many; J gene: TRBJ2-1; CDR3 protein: CASSLALRGGAYNEQFF; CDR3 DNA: TGCGCCAGCAGCTTGGCTCTCCGCGGGGGGGCTTACAATGAGCAGTTCTTC
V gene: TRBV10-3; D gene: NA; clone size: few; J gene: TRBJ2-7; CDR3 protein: CAIRSEHNHYEQYF; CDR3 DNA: TGTGCCATCAGGAGTGAACATAACCACTACGAGCAGTACTTC
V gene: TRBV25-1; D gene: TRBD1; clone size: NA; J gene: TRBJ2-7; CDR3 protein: CASSEDRVAYEQYF; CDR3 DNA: TGTGCCAGCAGTGAGGACAGGGTTGCCTACGAGCAGTACTTC
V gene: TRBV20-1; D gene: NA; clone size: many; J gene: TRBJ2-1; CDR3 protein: CSPVGNEQFF; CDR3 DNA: TGCAGTCCCGTAGGCAATGAGCAGTTCTTC
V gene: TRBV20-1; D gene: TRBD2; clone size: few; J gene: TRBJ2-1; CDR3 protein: CSASPMTSGRNEQFF; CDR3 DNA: TGCAGTGCTAGCCCCATGACTAGCGGGAGAAATGAGCAGTTCTTC
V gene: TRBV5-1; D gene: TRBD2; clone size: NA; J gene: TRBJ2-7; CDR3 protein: CASSPGNVPSGLAGYEQYF; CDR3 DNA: TGCGCCAGCAGCCCAGGGAATGTCCCCTCGGGACTAGCGGGATACGAGCAGTACTTC
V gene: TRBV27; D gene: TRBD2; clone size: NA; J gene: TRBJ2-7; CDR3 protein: CASSFRTSGRTYEQYF; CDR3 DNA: TGTGCCAGCAGTTTCCGGACTAGCGGGAGAACCTACGAGCAGTACTTC
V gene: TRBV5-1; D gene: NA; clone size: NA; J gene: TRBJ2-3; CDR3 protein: CASSSWKGPFTDTQYF; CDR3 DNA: TGCGCCAGCAGCTCGTGGAAGGGACCATTCACAGATACGCAGTATTTT
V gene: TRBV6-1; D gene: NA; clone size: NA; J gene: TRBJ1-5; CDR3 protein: CASSPYIQGFASNQPQHF; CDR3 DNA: TGTGCCAGCAGCCCTTACATTCAGGGGTTTGCCAGCAATCAGCCCCAGCATTTT